This T cell receptor beta chain was observed in a study of CD8+ T cells in alopecia areata. RNA extraction was followed by reverse transcription into cDNA, which acted as the sequencing template. TCRdb's table, derived via immunoSEQ multiplex PCR, lists solely in-frame clones and lacks some. The sample lists hundreds of thousands of clones; more than 45% were seen once. In its sample, this clone was seen a few times. The CDR3 sequence is 15 residues long. The ends were cut back, 5 bases at V and 2 bases at J, with 13 bases in the middle. Germline CDR1 reads MNHEY; CDR2 reads SVGAGI. The origin of this receptor is a human donor with alopecia areata. Material: CD4+ T cells sorted from blood, obtained at week 0. The chain couples TRBV6-5 to TRBJ1-3, with D perhaps matching TRBD1 (5 bases). CDR3 nucleotides: TGTGCCAGCAGTCGAGACAGTACACCTGGAAACACCATATATTTT. Translating gives CASSRDSTPGNTIYF.